This T cell receptor beta chain came from a study of cytomegalovirus exposure and HLA in healthy donors. Both 60 Vbeta primers and 13 Jbeta primers went into the PCR. Clones were sequenced by immunoSEQ multiplex PCR, and TCRdb holds only the in-frame ones, with some missing. The table lists 140,000 to 150,000 clones. Unrecorded immune exposures were likely, despite nominal health at sampling. A word on this clone: Its specificity is unknown.

This CDR3 is 16 amino acids long. V was cut by 3 bases and J by 5 bases, with 19 bases left in between. The V gene's germline CDR1 is GTSNPN and CDR2 SVGIG (reference sequence). General study findings and limits: A later analysis found that most CMV-associated TCR beta chains appeared HLA-restricted.

Sequenced sample: PBMCs. This TCR derives from a male donor in good health and CMV-seronegative. V is TRBV30 and J is TRBJ1-4, with D hard to call. The CDR3 loop reads CAWRRQTSRGNEKLFF. The CDR3 DNA is TGTGCCTGGAGGAGGCAGACCTCAAGAGGAAATGAAAAACTGTTTTTT.